The clone carrying this TCR beta chain has a single count. Its antigen is still unknown. The CDR3 is 15 amino acids. The germline gives CDR1 SGDLS, CDR2 YYNGEE. Deletions cut 4 bases from V and 0 bases from J, with 11 bases between. Method: immunoSEQ multiplex PCR; TCRdb's copy keeps in-frame clones and lacks some. The top ten clones hold 1.5% to 2% of a sample with more than 100,000 clones, roughly 90% of them seen once. This sample is drawn from a study of T cell responses to AZD1222 COVID-19 vaccine. Study conclusions and caveats: Once two AZD1222 doses were given, Spike-specific TCR breadth and depth went up. In the spike-specific TCR repertoire, nearly half reportedly target unmutated variant regions. No day 14 peak samples; only post-peak repertoires were characterized.

The TCR comes from an adult in good health. This chain uses TRBV9 with TRBJ1-3; D ambiguous. Sequenced here: peripheral blood, sampled on day 0 of AZD1222 vaccination. Written as DNA, the CDR3 is TGTGCCAGCAGCACGCGGACGGTCTCTGGAAACACCATATATTTT. Its protein product is CASSTRTVSGNTIYF.